This paragraph covers one TCR beta chain sequence. This specimen comes from a study of blood T cell repertoires in COVID-19. Study-level information: Spain, Italy and the United States supplied samples that represented acute and convalescent COVID-19. PBMCs, B-cell-depleted T cells, or T cells were the source of the cDNA or gDNA that made up the material.

Original processing notes: For nucleated cells, counts were estimated from reference gene primer amplification. The data were produced by immunoSEQ multiplex PCR, yet TCRdb's version contains in-frame clones alone and is incomplete. V and J calls and clone size follow that table, whereas D and trimming were derived from the DNA. The table includes 130,000 or so clones, roughly 90% detected once. Germline trimming cut 6 bases from V and 1 base from J; bases unmatched to any gene: 15. This CDR3 is 20 amino acids long. Germline CDR1 is MNHEY and CDR2 is SVGEGT. The receptor was isolated from a man in his 70s with active COVID-19. This chain uses TRBV6-2 or TRBV6-3 with TRBJ2-4, with TRBD2 matching 13 bases. Sequencing used peripheral blood. DNA for the CDR3: TGTGCCAGCAGCAACCCAACTCGGACTAGCGGGAGTGCGGCCAAAAACATTCAGTACTTC. Protein product: CASSNPTRTSGSAAKNIQYF.